The 23 T cell receptor beta chains below all came from one sample that was sequenced in a study of T cells expressing NK-cell markers. TCRdb re-analyzed the 5' RACE reads; it lists each CDR3 protein once, without DNA. In total, the table holds roughly 280,000 distinct CDR3 sequences. The sample taken for sequencing was blood T cells: a sorted CD56 or NKG2C T cell subset, CD4+ or CD8+ T cells, or bulk PBMC T cells (not recorded which). These receptors were taken from a man aged 18-30 years in good health.

This rearrangement joins TRBV11-2 to TRBJ2-5; TCRdb lists TRBD2, though no DNA is available to test this call. Per the germline V gene, CDR1 is SGHAT and CDR2 is FQNNGV. The CDR3 extends over 17 amino acids. The CDR3 sequence is CASSLARTSRQTETQYF.

The genes are TRBV7-2 and TRBJ2-5. The CDR3 is 13 residues long. Germline V gene lookup returns CDR1 SGHTA and CDR2 FQGNSA. The CDR3 spells CASSLAYQETQYF.

The rearrangement joins TRBV20-1 to TRBJ1-6; the D call of TRBD1 rests on TCRdb alone, since no DNA is present to check it. The CDR3 loop spans 15 amino acids. CDR1 and CDR2 (germline): DFQATT, SNEGSKA (reference sequence). CDR3 protein: CSARRQDRWSSPLHF.

J is TRBJ2-5 and V is TRBV12-3 or TRBV12-4; TCRdb returns TRBD1, unconfirmable since there is no DNA. This CDR3 comprises 14 residues. CDR3 residues: CASSLRDLGETQYF.

The chain joins TRBV29-1 to TRBJ2-3; TCRdb names TRBD1, which stays unverified in the absence of DNA. Germline V gene sequence: CDR1 SQVTM, CDR2 ANQGSEA. The CDR3 is 13 residues long. The CDR3 region is CSARQGAEDTQYF.

This chain joins TRBV20-1 and TRBJ2-1; the TCRdb call, TRBD2, lacks DNA for checking. This CDR3 has 15 amino acids. Germline V gene data show CDR1 as DFQATT and CDR2 as SNEGSKA (reference sequence). The CDR3 here is CSASNLAGGYNEQFF.

The rearrangement uses TRBV5-6 and TRBJ1-2; TCRdb outputs TRBD1, but without DNA this stays unchecked. Germline values: CDR1 SGHDT, CDR2 YYEEEE. The CDR3 covers 13 residues. CDR3: CASSLTGPYGYTF.

The rearrangement joins TRBV6-5 to TRBJ2-3; the D call from TCRdb, TRBD2, cannot be confirmed without DNA. The CDR3 contains 17 residues. Germline V lookup: CDR1 MNHEY, CDR2 SVGAGI. The CDR3 loop reads CASSYASDSTFTDTQYF.

This CDR3 reads CASSPLTSGRETQYF. The gene calls are TRBV4-1 and TRBJ2-5; the TRBD2 assignment by TCRdb is unverifiable without DNA. This CDR3 contains 15 residues. Germline CDR1 reads MGHRA; CDR2 reads YSYEKL.

The rearrangement uses TRBV18 and TRBJ2-1; TCRdb indicates TRBD1, and absent DNA this call remains unverified. The CDR3 is 15 amino acids. The germline gives CDR1 KGHSH, CDR2 LQKENI. This chain's CDR3 is CASSPLGGKDNEQFF.

The J gene is TRBJ2-7, the V gene TRBV27; TCRdb lists TRBD1, though no DNA is available to test this call. The CDR3 is 16 residues long. Germline V gene data show CDR1 as MNHEY and CDR2 as SMNVEV (reference sequence). The CDR3 loop is CATYPAGTVISYEQYF.

The chain recombines TRBV4-1 with TRBJ2-3. Looked up from germline, CDR1 is MGHRA and CDR2 is YSYEKL. The CDR3 is made up of 14 amino acids. Here the CDR3 reads CASSQGPYTDTQYF.

The V gene is TRBV6-5, the J gene TRBJ2-1; TCRdb outputs TRBD1, but without DNA this stays unchecked. The CDR3 is made up of 17 amino acids. Germline CDR1 is MNHEY and CDR2 is SVGAGI. The CDR3 sequence: CASSYFTGISSYNEQFF.

The V and J genes are TRBV7-2 and TRBJ1-5; TCRdb reports TRBD1, a call that lacks DNA to check it against. From germline, CDR1 is SGHTA and CDR2 FQGNSA. This CDR3 contains 14 residues. This CDR3 reads CATGRDSGNQPQHF.

This chain links TRBV24-1 with TRBJ2-3; TCRdb gives TRBD1 as the D gene, but with no DNA this cannot be confirmed. The CDR3 length is 15 residues. CDR1 and CDR2 from the germline V gene are KGHDR and SFDVKD. CDR3 sequence reads: CATAPGPRRADTQYF.

This sequence joins TRBV7-2 and TRBJ2-7; lacking DNA, the TRBD2 call made by TCRdb goes unchecked. The CDR3 consists of 12 residues. From germline, CDR1 is SGHTA and CDR2 FQGNSA. This chain's CDR3 is CASSLGRGLQYF.

This chain links TRBV5-6 with TRBJ1-1; TCRdb returns TRBD1, unconfirmable since there is no DNA. There are 14 residues in the CDR3. Germline V gene lookup returns CDR1 SGHDT and CDR2 YYEEEE. The CDR3 reads CASSFSLTGLEAFF.

The chain uses TRBV6-6 and TRBJ1-1. The CDR3 length is 13 residues. The germline gives CDR1 MNHNY, CDR2 SVGAGI (reference sequence). This chain's CDR3 is CASSKRGNTEAFF.

This sequence joins TRBV12-3 or TRBV12-4 and TRBJ1-2; the TCRdb call, TRBD1, lacks DNA for checking. This CDR3 has 14 residues. The CDR3 sequence is CASTRTGIRYGYTF.

The chain uses TRBV6-1 and TRBJ2-3; TCRdb proposes TRBD1, but this gene call is untestable without DNA. The CDR3 consists of 17 residues. Germline CDR1 reads MNHNS; CDR2 reads SASEGT. CDR3 sequence: CASSENRATHSTDTQYF.

The gene calls are TRBV10-3 and TRBJ2-1; the TCRdb call, TRBD1, lacks DNA for checking. Germline CDR1 is ENHRY and CDR2 is SYGVKD. The CDR3 extends over 19 amino acids. This CDR3 reads CAISESNALGAGTYNEQFF.

This rearrangement joins TRBV18 to TRBJ2-3; TCRdb's D call, TRBD1, is unchecked because there is no DNA. The CDR3 totals 15 residues. Looked up from germline, CDR1 is KGHSH and CDR2 is LQKENI. The CDR3 here is CASSNNPGAPDTQYF.

V and J are TRBV6-2 or TRBV6-3 and TRBJ1-3. Germline V lookup: CDR1 MNHEY, CDR2 SVGEGT. The CDR3 totals 13 residues. The CDR3 sequence is CASSQTAINTIYF.